These 17 T cell receptor beta chains were sequenced from one sample in a study of shared clonotypes between healthy human individuals. TCRdb keeps only in-frame clones here, not all; method: immunoSEQ multiplex PCR. The sample holds some 2.3 million clones, more than 80% seen once. Sequencing was done on a sample of naive CD4+ T cells from PBMCs. Subset of the sample: CD45RA+ positively selected. The receptors come from a young man in good health. Some clones in this sample may be carry-over from other donors' samples.

The rearrangement links TRBV27 to TRBJ1-1, with no clear D. Germline V gene sequence: CDR1 MNHEY, CDR2 SMNVEV (reference sequence). This CDR3 spans 13 amino acids. The V and J ends lost 5 bases and 13 bases respectively, with 20 bases between them. The CDR3 coding sequence is TGTGCCAGCAGTCCGAATTTTTCCAGCTCACTTTTCTTT. Protein product: CASSPNFSSSLFF.

In its sample, this clone was seen a few times. The V call is TRBV28, the J call TRBJ2-7; 10 bases line up with TRBD1. CDR3 length equals 14 residues. Looked up from germline, CDR1 is MDHEN and CDR2 is SYDVKM. The trim removed 7 bases at V and 4 bases at J, leaving 7 bases unmatched. The CDR3 reads CASNRDRGIYEQYF. In DNA form, the CDR3 reads TGTGCCAGCAACCGGGACAGGGGTATATACGAGCAGTACTTC.

The chain is built from TRBV2 and TRBJ1-1; no definite D call. The V gene lost 6 bases and the J gene lost 3 bases, with 14 bases spanning the gap. The CDR3 runs to 14 residues. Germline V gene sequence: CDR1 SNHLY, CDR2 FYNNEI. The CDR3 loop reads CASRGGEADTEAFF. CDR3 nucleotides: TGTGCCAGCAGGGGCGGAGAGGCGGACACTGAAGCTTTCTTT.

The chain links TRBV19 to TRBJ2-5; D is uncertain. Germline CDR1 reads LNHDA; CDR2 reads SQIVND (reference sequence). The CDR3 has 19 amino acids. V lost 3 bases to trimming and J lost 5 bases, with 28 bases between them. CDR3 protein: CASSMLPVSSVHRIETQYF. For the CDR3, the DNA is TGTGCCAGTAGTATGCTACCCGTTTCGTCAGTACATCGCATTGAGACCCAGTACTTC.

This chain links TRBV4-1 with TRBJ1-2; 8 bases map to TRBD1. V was pared by 0 bases and J by 4 bases, with 7 bases of the junction left unmatched. Looked up from germline, CDR1 is MGHRA and CDR2 is YSYEKL. This CDR3 comprises 16 residues. The DNA of the CDR3 is TGCGCCAGCAGCCAAGATCCAGGACAGGGCTCCTATGGCTACACCTTC. It translates to CASSQDPGQGSYGYTF.

The chain joins TRBV11-2 to TRBJ1-2; no reliable D call. The CDR3 is made up of 15 amino acids. Germline V gene sequence: CDR1 SGHAT, CDR2 FQNNGV. V was pared by 4 bases and J by 7 bases, with 19 bases between. The CDR3 DNA is TGTGCCAGCAGCTCGGAGAGACGGGGTAAGTGTGGCTACACCTTC. Amino acid sequence: CASSSERRGKCGYTF.

The chain combines TRBV27 with TRBJ2-2; D gene uncertain. V was cut by 5 bases and J by 7 bases, with 8 bases left in between. Germline assignment: CDR1 MNHEY and CDR2 SMNVEV (reference sequence). This CDR3 contains 12 residues. The CDR3 region has the DNA TGTGCCAGCAGTCCCTCTAACGGGGAGCTGTTTTTT. This gives the protein CASSPSNGELFF.

A remark on this clone: Other nucleotide sequences in the sample specify the same CDR3. The chain joins TRBV7-9 to TRBJ2-1, with a tentative D call TRBD2 (5 bases). This CDR3 comprises 12 residues. Germline lookup yields CDR1 SEHNR and CDR2 FQNEAQ (reference sequence). Trimming took off 5 bases at V and 5 bases at J, with 7 bases between the two ends. The CDR3 reads CASSRTDNEQFF. CDR3 DNA: TGTGCCAGCAGCCGGACTGACAATGAGCAGTTCTTC.

The rearrangement links TRBV10-2 to TRBJ2-3; D may be TRBD1 or TRBD2 (5 bases each). Germline assignment: CDR1 WSHSY and CDR2 SAAADI. The CDR3 extends over 14 amino acids. V was shortened by 5 bases and J by 2 bases, with 11 bases between the two germline ends. In DNA form, the CDR3 reads TGCGCCAGCAGTAGGGACCCCCACACAGATACGCAGTATTTT. Its translation: CASSRDPHTDTQYF.

This rearrangement joins TRBV5-1 to TRBJ1-5; no definite D call. Germline lookup yields CDR1 SGHRS and CDR2 YFSETQ. The CDR3 has 20 residues. The V and J ends lost 4 bases and 0 bases respectively, with 26 bases between them. In DNA, the CDR3 is TGCGCCAGCAGCCCACATAAAAACACACACCCCCCATATAGCAATCAGCCCCAGCATTTT. Translated, it gives CASSPHKNTHPPYSNQPQHF.

This sequence joins TRBV29-1 and TRBJ2-3; D is uncertain. The V gene's germline CDR1 is SQVTM and CDR2 ANQGSEA. CDR3 length equals 13 residues. V was pared by 4 bases and J by 2 bases, with 10 bases between. CDR3 amino acids: CSVAGVLTDTQYF. In DNA, the CDR3 is TGCAGCGTTGCTGGAGTTCTCACAGATACGCAGTATTTT.

This clone appeared once. The rearrangement uses TRBV5-4 and TRBJ1-2; TRBD1 matches 7 bases. CDR1 and CDR2 from the germline V gene are SGHNT and YYREEE (reference sequence). The CDR3 runs to 15 residues. The J segment lost 6 bases and the V segment lost 4 bases, leaving 12 bases of the junction unmatched. The CDR3 bases are TGTGCCAGCAGCCCCCGACAGGGAGGGAGAGATGGCTACACCTTC. Translating gives CASSPRQGGRDGYTF. Full variable domain (rest looked up from reference TRBV5-4 and TRBJ1-2): ETGVTQSPTHLIKTRGQQVTLRCSSQSGHNTVSWYQQALGQGPQFIFQYYREEENGRGNFPPRFSGLQFPNYSSELNVNALELDDSALYLCASSPRQGGRDGYTFGSGTRLTVV.

The V call is TRBV5-1, the J call TRBJ2-7; no definite D call. Per germline, CDR1 SGHRS and CDR2 YFSETQ. The CDR3 has 15 residues. V was pared by 1 base and J by 2 bases, with 13 bases between. CDR3 nucleotides: TGCGCCAGCAGCTTGCAAGGCAAGGGCCCCTACGAGCAGTACTTC. It translates to CASSLQGKGPYEQYF. Filled out from reference TRBV5-1 and TRBJ2-7, the complete variable domain reads KAGVTQTPRYLIKTRGQQVTLSCSPISGHRSVSWYQQTPGQGLQFLFEYFSETQRNKGNFPGRFSGRQFSNSRSEMNVSTLELGDSALYLCASSLQGKGPYEQYFGPGTRLTVT.

The J gene is TRBJ2-5, the V gene TRBV28; D unresolved. The V and J ends lost 5 bases and 4 bases respectively, with 11 bases between them. The CDR3 totals 13 residues. Germline lookup yields CDR1 MDHEN and CDR2 SYDVKM. The CDR3 protein is CASSPPFRETQYF. CDR3 DNA: TGTGCCAGCAGTCCACCCTTTAGAGAGACCCAGTACTTC.

This chain links TRBV19 with TRBJ2-1; 12 nucleotides align to TRBD2. This CDR3 has 16 residues. Per the germline V gene, CDR1 is LNHDA and CDR2 is SQIVND (reference sequence). V was pared by 10 bases and J by 9 bases, with 16 bases of the junction left unmatched. The CDR3 protein is CATRGVLAGGRAEQFF. The CDR3 nucleotides read TGTGCCACCCGGGGGGTACTAGCGGGAGGTAGGGCTGAGCAGTTCTTC.

V gene TRBV7-3 combines with J gene TRBJ2-3; maybe TRBD1 (6 bases). The V gene's germline CDR1 is SGHTA and CDR2 FQGTGA. V lost 1 base, J lost 1 base, and 9 bases lay in between. The CDR3 runs 15 residues. The CDR3 region has the DNA TGTGCCAGCAGCTTAAAGCCAGGGGGCACAGATACGCAGTATTTT. It is translated as CASSLKPGGTDTQYF.

V and J are TRBV10-3 and TRBJ1-5; 7 positions agree with TRBD1. Trimming at V came to 6 bases and at J to 8 bases, leaving 7 bases not matched to a gene. The CDR3 consists of 13 residues. The V gene's germline CDR1 is ENHRY and CDR2 SYGVKD. The CDR3 region has the DNA TGTGCCATCAGGCCGGACAGGCCCGAGCCCCAGCATTTT. Translated, it gives CAIRPDRPEPQHF.